The 17 T cell receptor beta chains reported below all come from one sample, sequenced in a study of blood T cell repertoires in COVID-19. Repertoires were generated with immunoSEQ multiplex PCR, while TCRdb's copy carries only in-frame clones and drops some. The sample includes 150,000 to 200,000 clones, 70% to 90% of them seen just once. The sample was peripheral blood. The receptors come from a man aged 60 to 69 with active or convalescent COVID-19.

This chain links TRBV7-9 with TRBJ2-7; 8 bases match TRBD1. This CDR3 comprises 18 residues. V lost 5 bases and J lost 2; bases outside the gene matches: 17. CDR1 is SEHNR and CDR2 is FQNEAQ in the germline V gene (reference sequence). The CDR3 nucleotides are TGTGCCAGCAGCGGTAGAGGACAGGGTCCAACTCCCGCCTACGAGCAGTACTTC. Protein product: CASSGRGQGPTPAYEQYF.

The chain combines TRBV5-4 with TRBJ2-7; weak D call: TRBD2 (5 bases). The CDR3 is 15 amino acids. Germline values: CDR1 SGHNT, CDR2 YYREEE (reference sequence). Trimming left V 1 base short and J 4 bases short, with 15 bases between. The CDR3 spells CASSLRLAGVYEQYF. CDR3 in DNA: TGTGCCAGCAGCTTGCGCCTAGCAGGCGTTTACGAGCAGTACTTC.

The chain uses TRBV9 and TRBJ2-3, with 9 bases fitting TRBD2. This CDR3 contains 16 residues. V lost 0 bases, J lost 6 bases, and 8 bases stayed unmatched. Looked up from germline, CDR1 is SGDLS and CDR2 is YYNGEE. CDR3: CASSVGNSGGWDTQYF. As DNA, the CDR3 is TGTGCCAGCAGCGTAGGTAATAGCGGGGGATGGGATACGCAGTATTTT.

The V and J genes are TRBV7-2 and TRBJ2-3; TRBD2 aligns across 8 bases. The CDR3 length is 14 residues. Germline CDR1 is SGHTA and CDR2 is FQGNSA. The ends lost 5 bases at V and 9 bases at J; junction bases unmatched: 10. This CDR3 reads CASSPRGGQFTQYF. In DNA form, the CDR3 reads TGTGCCAGCAGCCCACGGGGGGGCCAGTTCACGCAGTATTTT.

J is TRBJ2-5 and V is TRBV5-4; 11 bases map to TRBD1. The germline V gene has CDR1 SGHNT and CDR2 YYREEE (reference sequence). The CDR3 is 15 residues long. The V segment lost 4 bases and the J segment 3 bases; nucleotides outside the gene matches: 5. CDR3 sequence reads: CASSEGTGGEETQYF. The CDR3, as DNA: TGTGCCAGCAGCGAGGGGACAGGGGGGGAAGAGACCCAGTACTTC. The entire variable domain, with the rest obtained from reference TRBV5-4 and TRBJ2-5, is as follows: ETGVTQSPTHLIKTRGQQVTLRCSSQSGHNTVSWYQQALGQGPQFIFQYYREEENGRGNFPPRFSGLQFPNYSSELNVNALELDDSALYLCASSEGTGGEETQYFGPGTRLLVL.

The rearrangement joins TRBV2 to TRBJ2-3; TRBD1 is a possible D gene (6 bases). There are 15 residues in the CDR3. V lost 4 bases, J lost 0 bases, and 11 bases lay in between. Per the germline V gene, CDR1 is SNHLY and CDR2 is FYNNEI. In DNA form, the CDR3 reads TGTGCCAGCAGTGGACAGGTGACTAGCACAGATACGCAGTATTTT. It translates to CASSGQVTSTDTQYF.

Of note for this clone: This same CDR3 is encoded by further DNA sequences in the sample. V gene TRBV12-3 or TRBV12-4 combines with J gene TRBJ1-1; D may be TRBD1 (5 bases). V lost 2 bases, J lost 4 bases, and 8 bases lay in between. The CDR3 consists of 13 residues. The CDR3 coding sequence is TGTGCCAGCAGTTTAAACGGGGGCACTGAAGCTTTCTTT. This codes for CASSLNGGTEAFF.

The gene calls are TRBV6-5 and TRBJ2-3, with D tentatively TRBD1 (6 bases). Germline V gene sequence: CDR1 MNHEY, CDR2 SVGAGI. V lost 8 bases to trimming and J lost 1 base, with 16 bases between them. The CDR3 covers 15 residues. The CDR3 is CASRKQGLGTDTQYF. The CDR3 DNA follows: TGTGCCAGCCGCAAGCAGGGGCTGGGCACAGATACGCAGTATTTT.

The chain employs TRBV7-9 and TRBJ2-2; D is undetermined. Trimming cost V 4 bases and J 12 bases, with 9 bases left between them. The CDR3 length is 11 residues. Germline V lookup: CDR1 SEHNR, CDR2 FQNEAQ (reference sequence). The CDR3 here is CASSSSEKLFF. The CDR3 DNA follows: TGTGCCAGCAGCTCATCGGAGAAGCTGTTTTTT.

The chain carries TRBV7-9 and TRBJ2-7, with 7 bases identical to TRBD2. Germline lookup yields CDR1 SEHNR and CDR2 FQNEAQ (reference sequence). The CDR3 length is 13 residues. Germline trimming cut 5 bases from V and 3 bases from J; bases unmatched to any gene: 4. The CDR3 coding sequence is TGTGCCAGCAGCGGGGGGAGGGTCTACGAGCAGTACTTC. It translates to CASSGGRVYEQYF.

The V and J genes are TRBV19 and TRBJ1-2; unclear D gene. Trimming shortened V by 7 bases and J by 1 base, and 10 bases separated the two germline ends. The CDR3 covers 13 residues. CDR1 is LNHDA, CDR2 SQIVND, per germline (reference sequence). CDR3 coding DNA: TGTGCCAGTAAAAGGAGTCGTAACTATGGCTACACCTTC. Its translation is CASKRSRNYGYTF.

This clone appeared a single time. J is TRBJ2-1 and V is TRBV7-6, with TRBD1 matching 9 bases. The CDR3 length is 15 residues. Germline lookup yields CDR1 SGHVS and CDR2 FNYEAQ. V was clipped by 1 base and J by 5 bases; unmatched bases: 3. The CDR3 coding sequence is TGTGCCAGCAGCTTAGTCGGGACAGGGAACAATGAGCAGTTCTTC. Amino acids: CASSLVGTGNNEQFF.

The genes are TRBV4-1 and TRBJ2-4; D might be TRBD2 (7 bases). The CDR3 consists of 20 residues. Per the germline V gene, CDR1 is MGHRA and CDR2 is YSYEKL. Trimming took 1 base from V and 2 from J, leaving 24 bases between them. The CDR3 DNA follows: TGCGCCAGCAGCCAAGGGTTTGGCGGGGGCGCGTCTCTAACCAAAAACATTCAGTACTTC. Protein: CASSQGFGGGASLTKNIQYF.

This sequence joins TRBV29-1 and TRBJ2-1; possible D gene TRBD1, 6 bases. The germline V gene has CDR1 SQVTM and CDR2 ANQGSEA. There are 15 residues in the CDR3. V lost 4 bases to trimming and J lost 0 bases, with 13 bases between them. The CDR3 nucleotides read TGCAGCGTTGTAGGTGGGACAACCTCCTACAATGAGCAGTTCTTC. As protein: CSVVGGTTSYNEQFF.

This sequence joins TRBV7-9 and TRBJ2-7; 9 positions match TRBD1. J gave up 5 bases and V 1 base, and 12 bases lay outside the gene matches. The CDR3 spans 17 residues. Germline lookup yields CDR1 SEHNR and CDR2 FQNEAQ (reference sequence). CDR3 bases: TGTGCCAGCAGCTTAGGCAAGATCGGGACAGGGAGGAACGAGCAGTACTTC. It codes for CASSLGKIGTGRNEQYF.

This clone was picked up one time. The chain links TRBV10-3 to TRBJ1-2; D is undetermined. Germline V gene lookup returns CDR1 ENHRY and CDR2 SYGVKD. The ends were cut back, 10 bases at V and 6 bases at J, with 12 bases in the middle. There are 11 residues in the CDR3. CDR3 nucleotides: TGTGCCACCTCCGATGGAGATGGCTACACCTTC. It translates to CATSDGDGYTF.

The chain joins TRBV15 to TRBJ1-2; D gene ambiguous. Germline CDR1 reads LNHNV; CDR2 reads YYDKDF (reference sequence). The CDR3 runs 14 residues. V dropped 0 bases and J dropped 4 bases, with 9 bases sitting between them. The DNA of the CDR3 is TGTGCCACCAGCAGAGATCGAGGGATCTATGGCTACACCTTC. Translated, it gives CATSRDRGIYGYTF.